This T cell receptor beta chain appears in the sequencing data of a study of beta chain features in type 1 diabetes. Expressed TCRB transcripts were sequenced after all isolated RNA was converted to cDNA. The data were produced by immunoSEQ multiplex PCR, yet TCRdb's version contains in-frame clones alone and is incomplete. The sample records hundreds of thousands of clones, less than 20% being singletons. Markers CD45RO/CCR7/CD25/CD127/CD95/CD27 served to sort CD4+ naive, central memory, regulatory and stem cell-like memory cells. The germline CDR1 and CDR2 sequences are SGHRS and YFSETQ. V gave up 6 bases and J gave up 2 bases, with 11 bases separating them. The CDR3 has 13 residues. Study-level results: Any role of HLA type in TCRB rearrangement remained unresolved here. The study found moderately but significantly shorter TCRB CDR3s in all four CD4+ subsets of Type 1 diabetes patients.

As for this clone: Its target is not known. Other DNA sequences within the sample encode an identical CDR3.

Sequenced: naive CD4+ T cells from blood. The chain recombines TRBV5-1 with TRBJ2-5; either TRBD1 or TRBD2 may fit D (6 bases each). This receptor was taken from a man aged 18-30 years in good health. The CDR3 coding sequence is TGCGCCAGCACCAGGGGACTTCAAGAGACCCAGTACTTC. Its protein is CASTRGLQETQYF.